Described below is a single T cell receptor beta chain sequence and its context. Its antigen is currently unknown. Additional DNA sequences in this sample encode the identical CDR3. Germline CDR1 is MNHEY and CDR2 is SMNVEV (reference sequence). The ends were cut back, 0 bases at V and 5 bases at J, with 10 bases in the middle. The CDR3 is 14 amino acids. This entry comes from a study of OX40 agonist ivuxolimab in advanced cancers. Libraries were prepared by immunoSEQ multiplex PCR; TCRdb keeps only in-frame clonotypes and omits some of them. Of about 82,000 clones listed, around 85% are singletons. Enrollment shut out patients with autoimmune disease history or systemic immunosuppression. Whole-study results and caveats: Antigen targets of the expanded peripheral T cells went undetermined. On average, a greater number of expanded clones characterised CD8+ T cells relative to CD4+.

The receptor comes from an adult with an advanced solid tumor such as melanoma, head and neck, liver or kidney cancer. The chain uses TRBV27 and TRBJ1-2; maybe TRBD1 (6 bases). This material consisted of CD4+ or CD8+ T cells sorted from blood, taken in a trial of the OX40 agonist ivuxolimab. The CDR3 loop reads CASSLSGQGYGYTF. CDR3 nucleotide sequence: TGTGCCAGCAGTTTATCGGGGCAGGGGTATGGCTACACCTTC.